This TCR beta chain stems from a study of CD8 T cells in Susac syndrome. Sequencing of TCR beta was undertaken in CD8+ and CD4+ T cells derived from blood. Negative isolation was used for CD8+ and CD4+ T cells, and FACS enrichment was applied to TEMRA cells. Germline V gene data show CDR1 as LGHDT and CDR2 as YNNKEL (reference sequence). The length of the CDR3 is 13 residues. Trimming cost V 4 bases and J 1 base, with 6 bases left between them. RNA in amounts of roughly 0.5 to 1 ug was reverse transcribed with random hexamers. Amplification of TCR beta CDR3 used immunoSEQ multiplex PCR across 54 Vbeta and 13 Jbeta. TCRdb reprocessed the immunoSEQ multiplex PCR reads with MiXCR, giving one entry per CDR3 protein. The data show approximately 190,000 distinct CDR3 sequences, about 95% seen once. This clonotype was found a few times.

This clonotype was obtained from a human donor with multiple sclerosis. The gene calls are TRBV3-1 and TRBJ2-3; the D is unclear. Sequencing was carried out using CD4+ T cells from PBMCs. CDR3 nucleotide sequence: TGTGCCAGCAGCCCGCCAGGCACAGATACGCAGTATTTT. It specifies CASSPPGTDTQYF.